This T cell receptor beta chain was sequenced in a study of preoperative IRX-2 immunotherapy in early breast cancer. Treatment of the sample: preoperative locoregional IRX-2 cytokine immunotherapy. TCRdb's copy holds only in-frame clones and misses some; the assay was immunoSEQ multiplex PCR. The sample lists some 42,000 clones; approximately 85% were seen once. Sequenced material: lymph node tissue, taken after IRX-2 immunotherapy. The TCR sequence derives from a human donor with breast cancer.

The CDR3 nucleotides read TGTGCCAGCAGCCCGAATCAGATCAATTCACCCCTCCACTTT. It specifies CASSPNQINSPLHF. This chain links TRBV7-1 with TRBJ1-6; D is ambiguous. TRBV7-1 is an ORF, with its function uncertain. Trimming removed 5 bases from V and 7 bases from J, with 12 bases in between. The CDR3 contains 14 residues.